The 21 T cell receptor beta chains listed next were all sequenced from one sample in a study of response to subunit inactivated influenza vaccine. TCRdb used MiXCR to reprocess the RT-PCR reads, holding one entry per CDR3 protein. The sample has under 800,000 distinct CDR3 sequences; about 15% are singletons. Source: PBMCs from blood, taken 14 days before vaccination. These receptors all come from a man aged 50-60 years who received an inactivated influenza vaccine.

The V and J genes are TRBV15 and TRBJ1-5; D not certain. Germline V gene sequence: CDR1 LNHNV, CDR2 YYDKDF (reference sequence). The CDR3 extends over 12 amino acids. Trimming shortened V by 0 bases and J by 6 bases, and 3 bases separated the two germline ends. CDR3 in amino acids: CATSRDGQPQHF. DNA for the CDR3: TGTGCCACCAGCAGAGATGGTCAGCCCCAGCATTTT.

This clonotype was observed a handful of times. The rearrangement joins TRBV11-2 to TRBJ2-7, with D tentatively TRBD1 or TRBD2 (6 bases each). Trimming removed 6 bases from V and 1 base from J, with 19 bases in between. CDR3 length: 16 residues. Germline loops: CDR1 SGHAT, CDR2 FQNNGV. CDR3 DNA sequence: TGTGCCAGCAGGATGGGGGGCAGGGGAAAATCCTACGAGCAGTACTTC. Translating it yields CASRMGGRGKSYEQYF.

This clonotype was detected a few times. The genes are TRBV7-2 and TRBJ2-3, with 13 bases aligning to TRBD2. CDR3 length: 16 amino acids. Germline CDR1 is SGHTA and CDR2 is FQGNSA. The trim removed 4 bases at V and 6 bases at J, leaving 7 bases unmatched. The CDR3 coding sequence is TGTGCCAGCAGCTCGGGACTAGCGGGACGGGCGGATACGCAGTATTTT. Protein sequence: CASSSGLAGRADTQYF. The full variable domain, with the rest looked up from reference TRBV7-2 and TRBJ2-3, is GAGVSQSPSNKVTEKGKDVELRCDPISGHTALYWYRQSLGQGLEFLIYFQGNSAPDKSGLPSDRFSAERTGGSVSTLTIQRTQQEDSAVYLCASSSGLAGRADTQYFGPGTRLTVL.

The J gene is TRBJ2-3, the V gene TRBV7-2; 8 bases fit TRBD1. CDR3 length: 15 amino acids. Trimming took 1 base from V and 1 from J; bases not matched to a gene: 1. From germline, CDR1 is SGHTA and CDR2 FQGNSA. CDR3 coding DNA: TGTGCCAGCAGCTTAGAGGGACAGGGCACAGATACGCAGTATTTT. Residues: CASSLEGQGTDTQYF.

This chain connects TRBV5-1 to TRBJ2-5; unclear D gene. The CDR3 length is 15 residues. Trimming pared 4 bases from V and 5 bases from J, leaving 18 bases between. Germline values: CDR1 SGHRS, CDR2 YFSETQ. The CDR3 reads CASSLRTERWETQYF. CDR3 coding DNA: TGCGCCAGCAGCCTTCGGACCGAGAGATGGGAGACCCAGTACTTC.

The genes are TRBV28 and TRBJ2-7; D tentatively fits TRBD1 or TRBD2 (5 bases each). The length of the CDR3 is 14 residues. CDR1 and CDR2 from the germline V gene are MDHEN and SYDVKM. V was cut by 3 bases and J by 2 bases, with 11 bases left in between. The CDR3 protein is CASSFPGRTYEQYF. DNA for the CDR3: TGTGCCAGCAGTTTCCCGGGACGGACCTACGAGCAGTACTTC.

CDR3 sequence (DNA): TGCAGCGCCGTGGGACTAGCGCCCAACGAGCAGTTCTTC. Translating gives CSAVGLAPNEQFF. V usage is TRBV29-1 and J usage is TRBJ2-1; TRBD2 matches 10 bases. This CDR3 spans 13 amino acids. Germline V lookup: CDR1 SQVTM, CDR2 ANQGSEA. The V gene end was trimmed by 7 bases and the J gene end by 10 bases; junction bases not matched to a gene: 10.

This clonotype was found a few times. The V and J genes are TRBV12-3 or TRBV12-4 and TRBJ2-6; D is ambiguous. Trimming stripped 1 base from V and 3 bases from J, with 4 bases between. This CDR3 spans 14 amino acids. The CDR3, as DNA: TGTGCCAGCAGTTTAGGGGTTGGGGCCAACGTCCTGACTTTC. Residues: CASSLGVGANVLTF.

This clonotype was observed many times. V gene TRBV20-1 combines with J gene TRBJ1-2, with D uncertain. Germline V CDR1 and CDR2: DFQATT, SNEGSKA (reference sequence). The CDR3 covers 15 residues. Trimming pared 3 bases from V and 0 bases from J, leaving 14 bases between. CDR3 sequence reads: CSARLPSQPNYGYTF. As DNA, the CDR3 is TGCAGTGCTAGGTTGCCATCGCAGCCTAACTATGGCTACACCTTC.

Ten or more counts support this clonotype. This chain links TRBV7-9 with TRBJ1-4, with a weak D call TRBD1 (5 bases). Germline loops: CDR1 SEHNR, CDR2 FQNEAQ (reference sequence). The CDR3 consists of 16 residues. Trimming removed 7 bases from V and 7 bases from J, with 22 bases in between. The CDR3 DNA is TGTGCCAGCACCAGCTCACAGGCTCGGGGTGGTGAAAAACTGTTTTTT. Amino acids: CASTSSQARGGEKLFF.

This chain uses TRBV28 with TRBJ2-5, with D unclear. Germline loops: CDR1 MDHEN, CDR2 SYDVKM. V lost 6 bases to trimming and J lost 5 bases, with 16 bases between them. The CDR3 runs 14 residues. The CDR3 coding sequence is TGTGCCAGCAGCCCTCCGTGGGTCGAGGAGACCCAGTACTTC. This gives the protein CASSPPWVEETQYF.

This clonotype has only a few counts. The chain uses TRBV9 and TRBJ2-1, with TRBD1 matching over 7 bases. Germline CDR1 and CDR2: SGDLS and YYNGEE. The V gene end was trimmed by 0 bases and the J gene end by 8 bases; junction bases not matched to a gene: 8. The CDR3 has 15 amino acids. The CDR3 sequence is CASSVGDRDVDEQFF. DNA of the CDR3: TGTGCCAGCAGCGTAGGAGACAGGGATGTGGATGAGCAGTTCTTC.

The rearrangement uses TRBV20-1 and TRBJ2-7; D remains unclear. Deletions cut 6 bases from V and 0 bases from J, with 12 bases between. This CDR3 region has 13 residues. Germline V gene lookup returns CDR1 DFQATT and CDR2 SNEGSKA (reference sequence). The CDR3 DNA is TGCAGTGCCGATACCGGGTCCTCCTACGAGCAGTACTTC. This sequence encodes CSADTGSSYEQYF.

The rearrangement uses TRBV6-5 and TRBJ2-2, with D perhaps matching TRBD2 (5 bases). The CDR3 is made up of 16 amino acids. The germline CDR1 and CDR2 sequences are MNHEY and SVGAGI. V lost 3 bases to trimming and J lost 4 bases, with 15 bases between them. The CDR3 sequence: CASSYISSGVTGELFF. The CDR3 bases are TGTGCCAGCAGTTATATTTCCAGCGGAGTCACCGGGGAGCTGTTTTTT.

In its sample, this clonotype was seen a few times. The DNA for the CDR3 is TGCGCCAGCGGACCGACAGGGTCCGCTAATGAAAAACTGTTTTTT. Protein product: CASGPTGSANEKLFF. This chain uses TRBV5-1 with TRBJ1-4; 7 bases line up with TRBD1. Germline V gene lookup returns CDR1 SGHRS and CDR2 YFSETQ. Unmatched junction bases numbered 9, after V lost 7 bases and J lost 3 bases. The CDR3 is 15 amino acids.

This clonotype has just a few counts. The gene calls are TRBV7-2 and TRBJ2-1; 7 nucleotides align to TRBD2. In germline, CDR1 is SGHTA, CDR2 FQGNSA. With 2 bases clipped from V and 5 bases from J, the junction kept 6 bases outside the gene matches. This CDR3 spans 15 amino acids. CDR3 DNA sequence: TGTGCCAGCAGCTTACGGGCGGGAGACAACAATGAGCAGTTCTTC. Translated, it gives CASSLRAGDNNEQFF.

The chain joins TRBV20-1 to TRBJ2-1; D gene uncertain. This CDR3 is 13 amino acids long. V gave up 1 base and J gave up 9 bases, with 13 bases separating them. The germline V gene has CDR1 DFQATT and CDR2 SNEGSKA (reference sequence). CDR3 sequence reads: CSARGLDVSEQFF. Written as DNA, the CDR3 is TGCAGTGCTAGAGGTCTAGACGTTAGTGAGCAGTTCTTC.

The chain uses TRBV7-2 and TRBJ2-1; 7 nucleotides match TRBD2. The ends lost 4 bases at V and 11 bases at J; junction bases unmatched: 5. Germline V lookup: CDR1 SGHTA, CDR2 FQGNSA. The CDR3 spans 12 residues. The CDR3 region has the DNA TGTGCCAGCAGCTCCTCGGGGGGAAAGCAGTTCTTC. This gives the protein CASSSSGGKQFF.

The chain carries TRBV6-2 or TRBV6-3 and TRBJ2-1, with 8 nucleotides matching TRBD2. This CDR3 spans 16 amino acids. Germline CDR1 and CDR2: MNHEY and SVGEGT. The V gene end was trimmed by 5 bases and the J gene end by 3 bases; junction bases not matched to a gene: 9. The CDR3 nucleotides are TGTGCCAGCAGTACTCGGGGCGGGACTAGCTACAATGAGCAGTTCTTC. Translation gives CASSTRGGTSYNEQFF.

This clonotype was observed a handful of times. The gene calls are TRBV5-4 and TRBJ2-3; 9 nucleotides align to TRBD2. The germline V gene has CDR1 SGHNT and CDR2 YYREEE (reference sequence). V was clipped by 3 bases and J by 5 bases; unmatched bases: 7. This CDR3 comprises 15 residues. As DNA, the CDR3 is TGTGCCAGCAGCTCAGCGGGAGGCCTTTTAGATACGCAGTATTTT. This sequence encodes CASSSAGGLLDTQYF.

This clonotype was detected only a few times. One end of the junction is discordant with germline, which a read error may explain. The chain is built from TRBV7-9 and TRBJ2-5; 7 bases line up with TRBD1. This CDR3 has 15 residues. Per germline, CDR1 SEHNR and CDR2 FQNEAQ (reference sequence). The CDR3 nucleotides read TGTGCCACCAGCAACGGACAGGCCCACCAAGAGACCCAGTACTTC. Translating it yields CATSNGQAHQETQYF.